This T cell receptor (beta chain) was sequenced for a study of cytomegalovirus exposure and HLA in healthy donors. PCR primers comprised 60 Vbeta and 13 Jbeta primers. Sequencing used immunoSEQ multiplex PCR; TCRdb keeps in-frame clones, though not all of them. The sample holds fewer than 300,000 clones, 80% to 90% seen once. The receptor comes from a man aged 40-49 years in good health and CMV-seropositive. Sequencing used PBMCs.

The CDR3 region has the DNA TGTGCCAGCAGTTACTTAGGGGCGTCCACTGAAGCTTTCTTT. Its translation is CASSYLGASTEAFF. The rearrangement joins TRBV6-5 to TRBJ1-1; D perhaps matches TRBD1 (5 bases). The CDR3 length is 14 residues. V gave up 1 base and J gave up 4 bases, with 10 bases separating them. The germline CDR1 and CDR2 sequences are MNHEY and SVGAGI.